The 3 T cell receptor beta chains below all came from one sample that was sequenced in a study of T cells after yellow fever vaccination. TCRdb re-called the 5' RACE reads through MiXCR, storing one row per CDR3 protein. The sample holds fewer than 350,000 distinct CDR3 sequences; around 4.5% are singletons and the top ten take approximately 19%. The sequences come from PBMCs, collected 15 days after the yellow fever booster vaccination. The receptors stem from a man aged 18 to 30 who received the YFV17D yellow fever vaccine.

This clonotype was observed a few times. The J gene is TRBJ1-2, the V gene TRBV15; TRBD1 matches at 9 bases. The length of the CDR3 is 15 residues. Germline CDR1 is LNHNV and CDR2 is YYDKDF (reference sequence). V lost 4 bases to trimming and J lost 4 bases; unmatched junction nucleotides: 7. The CDR3 DNA is TGTGCCACCAGCAACCACAGGGGGCTTACCTATGGCTACACCTTC. Translation: CATSNHRGLTYGYTF.

This clonotype has at least ten counts. The V gene is TRBV7-2, the J gene TRBJ2-7; no clear D gene. The V end lost 1 base, the J end lost 7 bases, and 11 bases lay between the germline ends. This CDR3 spans 13 amino acids. CDR1 is SGHTA and CDR2 is FQGNSA in the germline V gene. The CDR3 DNA sequence: TGTGCCAGCAGCTTAGGTACGGGTTGGGAGCAGTACGTC. It codes for CASSLGTGWEQYV.

The CDR3 DNA reads TGTGCCAGCTCACCCCCCCTTCCAGCGGGGGTCCAAGAGACCCAGTACTTC. Amino acid sequence: CASSPPLPAGVQETQYF. The chain links TRBV18 to TRBJ2-5; TRBD2 aligns across 8 bases. CDR1 and CDR2 (germline): KGHSH, LQKENI. With V trimmed by 3 bases and J by 1 base, 10 bases remained unmatched. The CDR3 consists of 17 residues.